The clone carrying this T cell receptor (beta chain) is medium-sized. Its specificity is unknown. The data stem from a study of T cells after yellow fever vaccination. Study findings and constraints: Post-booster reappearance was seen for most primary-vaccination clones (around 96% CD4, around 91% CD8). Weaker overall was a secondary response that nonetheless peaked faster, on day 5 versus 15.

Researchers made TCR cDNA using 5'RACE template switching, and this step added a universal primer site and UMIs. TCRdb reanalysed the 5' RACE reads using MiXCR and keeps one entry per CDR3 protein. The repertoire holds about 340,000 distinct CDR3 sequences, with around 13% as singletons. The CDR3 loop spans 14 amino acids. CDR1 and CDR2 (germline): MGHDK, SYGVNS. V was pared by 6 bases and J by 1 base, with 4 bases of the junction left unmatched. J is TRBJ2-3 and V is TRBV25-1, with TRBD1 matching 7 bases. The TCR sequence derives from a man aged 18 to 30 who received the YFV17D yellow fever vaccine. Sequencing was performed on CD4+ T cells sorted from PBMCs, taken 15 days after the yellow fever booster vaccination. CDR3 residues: CASRRGTGTDTQYF. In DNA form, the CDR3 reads TGTGCCAGCAGGAGGGGGACAGGCACAGATACGCAGTATTTT.